The rows below give T cell receptor beta chains drawn from one sample of a study of CD8 T cells in Susac syndrome. TCRdb reprocessed the immunoSEQ multiplex PCR reads with MiXCR, giving one entry per CDR3 protein. Of 330,000 or so distinct CDR3 sequences in the sample, approximately 85% were seen once. Sequencing was carried out using CD8+ T cells from PBMCs. The receptors were gathered from a human donor with multiple sclerosis. Each CDR3 is given with its conserved first and last residue. A D gene is named only where the DNA matches it firmly.

d_call v_call cdr3_aa
- TRBV5-1 CASSLWGITGAGELFF
- TRBV6-6 CASSLTGTTGELFF
- TRBV2 CASSDIMNTEAFF
TRBD1 TRBV19 CASSESGDSIYGYTF
- TRBV3-1 CASSPSPGLNTEAFF
- TRBV21-1 CASSNERILNQPQHF
- TRBV15 CATSRALTGPLGEQYF
TRBD1 TRBV29-1 CSDRDRGTGELFF
TRBD2 TRBV27 CASSFLLAGGTDTQYF
- TRBV2 CASLDRPYEQYF
TRBD2 TRBV29-1 CSVGGRWDTGELFF
- TRBV12-3/TRBV12-4 CASSFTGTSQFYEQYF
TRBD2 TRBV30 CAWSASGSWDTQYF
- TRBV3-1 CASSPSVAYGYTF
TRBD2 TRBV7-2 CASSPGLAGVNGDEQFF
TRBD1 TRBV4-3 CASSQHPGQGMDTQYF
TRBD2 TRBV9 CASSAGMAGGGPGTGELFF
- TRBV5-1 CASSLRQGDGEQYF
- TRBV27 CASTQVPPGTGELFF
TRBD2 TRBV27 CASRGLAELTGELFF
TRBD2 TRBV6-5 CASSYGLAGYEQFF
- TRBV15 CATSRQGMNTEAFF
- TRBV6-5 CASSYVGAVKNEQFF
TRBD1 TRBV5-1 CASSSDRGYEQYF
- TRBV20-1 CSAREEREQYF
- TRBV29-1 CSVERDRNPGELFF
TRBD1 TRBV20-1 CSASKTGGVTQRVFYEQYF
- TRBV4-3 CASSQVPGPRNTEAFF
- TRBV24-1 CATSDFGADPYQETQYF
TRBD1 TRBV2 CASRPDRGANTGELFF
- TRBV4-3 CASSQDLRGRGTDTQYF
- TRBV27 CASSLLAFGGNSYNEQFF
- TRBV28 CASSLPGDTEAFF
TRBD2 TRBV4-3 CASSQERERYEQYF
TRBD1 TRBV7-9 CASSLQINRGEQYF
- TRBV30 CAWGPLETQYF
- TRBV12-3/TRBV12-4 CASSFRDPANEKLFF
- TRBV30 CAWSVRVHTDTQYF
- TRBV28 CASSATYEQYF
- TRBV9 CASSTGGASEQYF
- TRBV5-6 CASSPVGNRDEKLFF
TRBD2 TRBV29-1 CSVTSGSSYEQYF
- TRBV6-1 CASSGIPGTSYEQYF
- TRBV12-3/TRBV12-4 CASSMTRSETQYF
TRBD1 TRBV29-1 CSVRDRGYGYTF
- TRBV20-1 CSAGALGPTF
TRBD1 TRBV7-9 CASSADTGEAVYGYTF
TRBD2 TRBV28 CASSLTSAHNEQFF